One and the same sample provided the 5 T cell receptor beta chains below, sequenced in a study of post-analysis software for immune sequencing data (dated by TCRdb to the mid-2010s). The antigens these receptors bind are not known. Libraries were constructed by PCR. Data came from an Illumina HiSeq 2500. To reduce PCR and sequencing biases, unique molecular identifiers were built into the TCR beta cDNA libraries. TCRdb passed the public sequencing reads through fastp at Q25 and MiXCR, retaining productive beta sequences. Rows with one shared CDR3 protein collapse into an entry with the most common genes and DNA. The sample includes about 620,000 distinct CDR3 sequences, with 44% observed a single time. In total, the top ten clones hold around 1.7% of the sample. On the study overall, not on this receptor specifically: About 5 TRBV segments, including TRBV5-6, TRBV5-1 and TRBV20-1, were significantly more frequent in patients than controls.

The sequencing input was blood. Receptors were obtained from a girl aged 5-17 years with multiple sclerosis.

J is TRBJ1-1 and V is TRBV30; perhaps TRBD1 as D (5 bases). V lost 3 bases to trimming and J lost 5 bases, with 7 bases between them. Germline V gives CDR1 GTSNPN, CDR2 SVGIG (reference sequence). This CDR3 region has 11 residues. The CDR3 sequence: CAWRGVTEAFF. For the CDR3, the DNA is TGTGCCTGGAGAGGGGTAACTGAAGCTTTCTTT.

The chain combines TRBV19 with TRBJ1-2, with TRBD1 identical over 9 bases. This CDR3 has 15 residues. After removal of 5 bases from V and 7 bases from J, the junction contained 11 bases not matched to a gene. Germline CDR1 LNHDA, CDR2 SQIVND (reference sequence). The CDR3 DNA follows: TGTGCCAGTAGTCTATCGGGACAGGGAACGCTTGGCTACACCTTC. This translates into CASSLSGQGTLGYTF.

V gene TRBV20-1 combines with J gene TRBJ1-2, with D uncertain. V was trimmed by 1 base and J by 4 bases, leaving 16 bases between them. Looked up from germline, CDR1 is DFQATT and CDR2 is SNEGSKA (reference sequence). The length of the CDR3 is 15 residues. As DNA, the CDR3 is TGCAGTGCTAGAGCTGCAGTTTTGCCGGGCTATGGCTACACCTTC. This codes for CSARAAVLPGYGYTF.

J is TRBJ1-6 and V is TRBV5-1; D remains ambiguous. The CDR3 spans 13 residues. Germline lookup yields CDR1 SGHRS and CDR2 YFSETQ. Trimming pared 0 bases from V and 12 bases from J, leaving 10 bases between. The CDR3 nucleotides are TGCGCCAGCAGCTTGGAGTTTGGCATACCCCTCCACTTT. This gives the protein CASSLEFGIPLHF.

This clonotype showed up just once. The chain is built from TRBV6-5 and TRBJ1-1; D remains ambiguous. Germline-derived CDR1 and CDR2 are MNHEY and SVGAGI. V was pared by 2 bases and J by 1 base, with 8 bases between. The CDR3 is made up of 14 amino acids. CDR3: CASSYRAGNTEAFF. CDR3 sequence (DNA): TGTGCCAGCAGTTACAGGGCCGGGAACACTGAAGCTTTCTTT.